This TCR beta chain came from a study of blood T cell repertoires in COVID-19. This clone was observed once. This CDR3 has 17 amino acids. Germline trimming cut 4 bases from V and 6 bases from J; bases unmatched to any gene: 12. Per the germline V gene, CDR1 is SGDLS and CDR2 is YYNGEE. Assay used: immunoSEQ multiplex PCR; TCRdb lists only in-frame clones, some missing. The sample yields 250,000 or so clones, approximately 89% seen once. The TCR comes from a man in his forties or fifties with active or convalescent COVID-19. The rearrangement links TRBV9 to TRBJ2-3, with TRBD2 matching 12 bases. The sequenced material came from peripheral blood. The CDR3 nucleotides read TGTGCCAGCAGCCAACACCCTCTAGCGGGAGGGTACGATACGCAGTATTTT. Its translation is CASSQHPLAGGYDTQYF.